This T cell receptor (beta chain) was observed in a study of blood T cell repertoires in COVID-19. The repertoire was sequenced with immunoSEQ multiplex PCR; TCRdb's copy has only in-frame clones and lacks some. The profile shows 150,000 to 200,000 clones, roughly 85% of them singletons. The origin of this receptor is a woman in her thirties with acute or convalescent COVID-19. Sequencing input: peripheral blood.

The CDR3 nucleotides are TGCGCCAGCAGCGTCGTTGGGGGGGCGAGGGAAAAACTGTTTTTT. Translation: CASSVVGGAREKLFF. The rearrangement links TRBV5-1 to TRBJ1-4; D might be TRBD1 (6 bases). CDR1 is SGHRS and CDR2 is YFSETQ in the germline V gene. Trimming left V 4 bases short and J 8 bases short, with 18 bases between. CDR3 length: 15 residues.